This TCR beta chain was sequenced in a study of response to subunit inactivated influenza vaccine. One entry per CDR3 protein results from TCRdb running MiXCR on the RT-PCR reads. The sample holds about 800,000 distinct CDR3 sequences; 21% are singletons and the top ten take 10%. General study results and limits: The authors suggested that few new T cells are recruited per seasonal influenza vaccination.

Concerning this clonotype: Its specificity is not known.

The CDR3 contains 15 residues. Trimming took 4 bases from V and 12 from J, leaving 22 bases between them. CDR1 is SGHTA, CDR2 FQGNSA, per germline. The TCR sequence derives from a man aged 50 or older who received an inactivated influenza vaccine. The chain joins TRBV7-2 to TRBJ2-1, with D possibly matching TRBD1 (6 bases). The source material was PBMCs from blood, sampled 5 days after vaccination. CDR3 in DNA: TGTGCCAGCAGCTCTTCCGGGACAAGGCTGGTTTGGCAGTTCTTC. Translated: CASSSSGTRLVWQFF.